The present entry profiles one T cell receptor (beta chain) with its context. Its specificity is unknown. The PCR was carried out with 60 Vbeta primers and 13 Jbeta primers. Clones were sequenced by immunoSEQ multiplex PCR, and TCRdb holds only the in-frame ones, with some missing. The sample records approximately 160,000 clones, over 65% being singletons. The data were obtained in a study of cytomegalovirus exposure and HLA in healthy donors. General study findings and limits: Further analysis, carried out later, found HLA-associated TCR beta chains more clonally expanded than equally common other chains. Confirmation in vitro established that three CMV-associated chains were specific for CMV antigens. When analyzed later, a missense DCLRE1C variant was found to be linked to TCR beta V- and J-gene trimming.

The CDR3 is made up of 14 amino acids. In germline, CDR1 is LGHNA, CDR2 YSLEER. The V and J ends lost 0 bases and 6 bases respectively, with 11 bases between them. This receptor was identified in a woman between 40 and 50 years old in good health and CMV-seropositive. Sequenced input: PBMCs. The J gene is TRBJ1-1, the V gene TRBV4-3, with D unclear. The CDR3 bases are TGCGCCAGCAGCCAAGACCGGGGAGGACCTGAAGCTTTCTTT. Its protein product is CASSQDRGGPEAFF.